The 30 T cell receptor beta chains reported below all come from one sample, sequenced in a study of blood T cell repertoires in COVID-19. Generated by immunoSEQ multiplex PCR, the TCRdb table keeps only in-frame clones and is missing some. The table records roughly 120,000 clones, 70% to 85% of them present only once. Sequenced: peripheral blood. These receptors were collected from a man aged 45-65 years with acute or convalescent COVID-19.

The rearrangement joins TRBV29-1 to TRBJ2-7; D is possibly TRBD1 (6 bases). The V gene's germline CDR1 is SQVTM and CDR2 ANQGSEA. The CDR3 loop spans 12 amino acids. Deletions cut 1 base from V and 5 bases from J, with 9 bases between. CDR3 bases: TGCAGCGTTGAAGGAAACAGGGACGAGCAGTACTTC. Protein: CSVEGNRDEQYF.

The rearrangement links TRBV30 to TRBJ2-1; 10 nucleotides agree with TRBD2. Germline V gives CDR1 GTSNPN, CDR2 SVGIG (reference sequence). This CDR3 is built from 17 residues. V lost 1 base, J lost 6 bases, and 12 bases stayed unmatched. The CDR3 sequence is CAWSAPRASGGPNEQFF. The DNA for the CDR3 is TGTGCCTGGAGTGCCCCTCGGGCTAGCGGGGGACCCAATGAGCAGTTCTTC.

The J gene is TRBJ2-5, the V gene TRBV5-1; 7 bases line up with TRBD2. CDR3 length equals 14 residues. The V segment lost 2 bases and the J segment 9 bases; nucleotides outside the gene matches: 10. Germline V gives CDR1 SGHRS, CDR2 YFSETQ. CDR3 DNA sequence: TGCGCCAGCAGCTTTACGGGACTAACCTCCCCCCAGTACTTC. This codes for CASSFTGLTSPQYF. Supplemented by reference TRBV5-1 and TRBJ2-5, the full variable domain reads KAGVTQTPRYLIKTRGQQVTLSCSPISGHRSVSWYQQTPGQGLQFLFEYFSETQRNKGNFPGRFSGRQFSNSRSEMNVSTLELGDSALYLCASSFTGLTSPQYFGPGTRLLVL.

The rearrangement joins TRBV18 to TRBJ2-5; possibly TRBD2 for D (5 bases). This CDR3 is built from 14 residues. Looked up from germline, CDR1 is KGHSH and CDR2 is LQKENI. The V end lost 0 bases, the J end lost 13 bases, and 18 bases lay between the germline ends. The DNA for the CDR3 is TGTGCCAGCTCACCACCCCGAGGGATGGGATTGTGGTACTTC. This sequence encodes CASSPPRGMGLWYF.

This chain joins TRBV5-1 and TRBJ1-3, with 8 bases matching TRBD1. In germline, CDR1 is SGHRS, CDR2 YFSETQ. The V and J ends lost 0 bases and 4 bases, in that order; junction bases with no gene match: 0. The CDR3 runs to 14 residues. The CDR3 nucleotides read TGCGCCAGCAGCTTGGCAGGGGGCGGAAACACCATATATTTT. Residues: CASSLAGGGNTIYF.

This CDR3 is CASSLDSPWTSGEYNEQFF. The CDR3 nucleotides read TGTGCCAGCAGTCTCGACTCCCCATGGACTAGCGGGGAGTACAATGAGCAGTTCTTC. This chain links TRBV28 with TRBJ2-1; 12 nucleotides align to TRBD2. V trimming: 5 bases; J trimming: 4 bases; junction bases outside the gene matches: 15. CDR1 and CDR2 from the germline V gene are MDHEN and SYDVKM. The CDR3 has 19 amino acids.

The genes are TRBV10-1 and TRBJ2-1; TRBD2 matches 8 bases. Germline trimming cut 3 bases from V and 3 bases from J; bases unmatched to any gene: 7. CDR1 is WNHNN and CDR2 is SYGVQD in the germline V gene (reference sequence). The CDR3 runs 16 residues. The CDR3 bases are TGCGCCAGCAGTGATACTCGGGAGGGCTTCTACAATGAGCAGTTCTTC. This codes for CASSDTREGFYNEQFF.

This chain links TRBV2 with TRBJ1-2, with unresolved D. V was shortened by 4 bases and J by 2 bases, with 5 bases between the two germline ends. CDR1 SNHLY and CDR2 FYNNEI come from the germline V gene. The CDR3 length is 12 residues. This CDR3 is CASSGGNYGYTF. The DNA of the CDR3 is TGTGCCAGCAGTGGAGGGAACTATGGCTACACCTTC.

The genes are TRBV9 and TRBJ2-3, with 7 nucleotides matching TRBD1. The V and J ends lost 3 bases and 0 bases, in that order; junction bases with no gene match: 4. Germline CDR1 SGDLS, CDR2 YYNGEE. The CDR3 runs 15 residues. CDR3 DNA sequence: TGTGCCAGCAGCGAGAGACAGGGTAGCACAGATACGCAGTATTTT. Protein: CASSERQGSTDTQYF.

V gene TRBV29-1 combines with J gene TRBJ2-5, with 7 positions matching TRBD1. The V gene end was trimmed by 3 bases and the J gene end by 2 bases; junction bases not matched to a gene: 3. This CDR3 contains 13 residues. Germline CDR1 SQVTM, CDR2 ANQGSEA. CDR3 nucleotide sequence: TGCAGCGTTGACCTGGGACAGCAAGAGACCCAGTACTTC. Translating gives CSVDLGQQETQYF.

This clone occurred a few times. The V call is TRBV4-1, the J call TRBJ1-1; D is uncertain. The CDR3 is 14 amino acids. The V end lost 0 bases, the J end lost 3 bases, and 8 bases lay between the germline ends. CDR1 and CDR2 from the germline V gene are MGHRA and YSYEKL. The CDR3, as DNA: TGCGCCAGCAGCCAAGAAATCGGGTACACTGAAGCTTTCTTT. Its translation: CASSQEIGYTEAFF.

The chain carries TRBV27 and TRBJ2-1; a weak D match, TRBD2 (7 bases). CDR3 length: 16 amino acids. Deletions cut 5 bases from V and 3 bases from J, with 17 bases between. Germline V gene data show CDR1 as MNHEY and CDR2 as SMNVEV (reference sequence). This chain's CDR3 is CASSDRGAGIYNEQFF. CDR3 nucleotides: TGTGCCAGCAGTGACCGGGGGGCGGGTATCTACAATGAGCAGTTCTTC.

This chain connects TRBV5-1 to TRBJ2-5; 9 bases agree with TRBD2. The CDR3 has 16 amino acids. In germline, CDR1 is SGHRS, CDR2 YFSETQ. The ends lost 2 bases at V and 4 bases at J; junction bases unmatched: 9. CDR3 loop: CASSFAVAGDGETQYF. CDR3 nucleotides: TGCGCCAGCAGCTTCGCGGTAGCGGGGGATGGAGAGACCCAGTACTTC.

This clone was seen more than once but under ten times. V gene TRBV18 combines with J gene TRBJ2-7, with TRBD1 matching 8 bases. CDR1 and CDR2 from the germline V gene are KGHSH and LQKENI. Trimming took 5 bases from V and 6 from J; bases not matched to a gene: 12. This CDR3 is built from 15 residues. The CDR3 is CASSSDREMTGEQYF. DNA of the CDR3: TGTGCCAGCTCATCGGACAGGGAGATGACAGGCGAGCAGTACTTC.

V and J are TRBV25-1 and TRBJ2-1; D is perhaps TRBD1 (8 bases). There are 14 residues in the CDR3. The V gene's germline CDR1 is MGHDK and CDR2 SYGVNS. Trimming took off 4 bases at V and 10 bases at J, with 17 bases between the two ends. The CDR3 nucleotides read TGTGCCAGCAGTGGCCGTACAGGGGGGGACGAGCAGTTCTTC. It specifies CASSGRTGGDEQFF.

V is TRBV5-1 and J is TRBJ2-5, with D unresolved. Per the germline V gene, CDR1 is SGHRS and CDR2 is YFSETQ. This CDR3 is built from 13 residues. V lost 4 bases and J 1 base, leaving 8 bases between the germline ends. The CDR3 nucleotides are TGCGCCAGCAGCCCCCGGGTCCAAGAGACCCAGTACTTC. This translates into CASSPRVQETQYF.

The chain employs TRBV3-1 (or the pseudogene TRBV3-2) and TRBJ2-1; maybe TRBD2 (5 bases). CDR1 is LGHDT, CDR2 YNNKEL, per germline (reference sequence). CDR3 length: 14 residues. The V end was cut by 3 bases, the J end by 5 bases, with 11 bases between. CDR3 loop: CASSHGGPDNEQFF. CDR3 coding DNA: TGTGCCAGCAGCCACGGCGGGCCTGACAATGAGCAGTTCTTC.

This chain joins TRBV7-6 and TRBJ1-2; D remains ambiguous. Trimming removed 2 bases from V and 7 bases from J, with 14 bases in between. Germline loops: CDR1 SGHVS, CDR2 FNYEAQ. CDR3 length equals 14 residues. In DNA, the CDR3 is TGTGCCAGCAGCTTAAATGGAGGGTTCTTTGGCTACACCTTC. Its translation is CASSLNGGFFGYTF.

This rearrangement joins TRBV28 to TRBJ1-2, with no clear D. Trimming removed 6 bases at V and 2 bases at J, with 7 bases between. The CDR3 is 12 residues long. CDR1 is MDHEN, CDR2 SYDVKM, per germline. DNA for the CDR3: TGTGCCAGCAGCGACAACAACTATGGCTACACCTTC. Protein product: CASSDNNYGYTF.

A few counts support this clone. This chain links TRBV7-9 with TRBJ1-6, with D possibly TRBD1 on 5 matching bases. V was trimmed by 1 base and J by 4 bases, leaving 11 bases between them. Per germline, CDR1 SEHNR and CDR2 FQNEAQ (reference sequence). The CDR3 covers 16 residues. This CDR3 is CASSLVGAVYNSPLHF. Here the CDR3 DNA reads TGTGCCAGCAGCTTAGTAGGGGCCGTATATAATTCACCCCTCCACTTT.

The chain recombines TRBV23-1 with TRBJ2-3, with TRBD2 matching over 14 bases. TRBV23-1 is annotated as an ORF whose role is uncertain. The CDR3 has 18 residues. J gave up 4 bases and V 0 bases, and 6 bases lay outside the gene matches. CDR3 nucleotides: TGCGCCAGCAGTCAATCGGGACTAGCGGGAGAAGTGGCAGATACGCAGTATTTT. Translated: CASSQSGLAGEVADTQYF.

The V gene is TRBV5-1, the J gene TRBJ2-7; the D gene is possibly TRBD1 (6 bases). The CDR3 has 14 residues. The germline V and J ends were trimmed by 4 bases and 0 bases, with 11 bases remaining between them. Germline V gene data show CDR1 as SGHRS and CDR2 as YFSETQ. In DNA form, the CDR3 reads TGCGCCAGCAGCGTAGGGGGTGGCTCCTACGAGCAGTACTTC. Translation: CASSVGGGSYEQYF.

There are many counts of this clone. The rearrangement joins TRBV27 to TRBJ2-7; 8 nucleotides align to TRBD1. V trimming: 4 bases; J trimming: 2 bases; junction bases outside the gene matches: 7. Per the germline V gene, CDR1 is MNHEY and CDR2 is SMNVEV (reference sequence). The CDR3 spans 15 residues. DNA for the CDR3: TGTGCCAGCAGTTCCCTTGGACAGGGTGCCTACGAGCAGTACTTC. Its protein is CASSSLGQGAYEQYF.

The CDR3 DNA is TGTGCCAGCAGCCCCAGGTCTTCTGGAAACACCATATATTTT. Residues: CASSPRSSGNTIYF. V and J are TRBV3-1 (or the pseudogene TRBV3-2) and TRBJ1-3; D is unclear. V shed 4 bases and J shed 1 base, with 8 bases lying between them. CDR3 length: 14 amino acids. Germline V gives CDR1 LGHDT, CDR2 YNNKEL (reference sequence).

The gene calls are TRBV10-2 and TRBJ2-3; 12 bases are a match to TRBD2. V was pared by 2 bases and J by 4 bases, with 4 bases of the junction left unmatched. The length of the CDR3 is 16 residues. The germline CDR1 and CDR2 sequences are WSHSY and SAAADI. The DNA of the CDR3 is TGCGCCAGCAGTGAGGGGCTAGCGGGGGGGTCAGATACGCAGTATTTT. Translating it yields CASSEGLAGGSDTQYF.

The CDR3 loop is CASTFSREVAFF. The CDR3 DNA follows: TGTGCCAGCACCTTTTCCCGGGAGGTAGCTTTCTTT. The gene calls are TRBV2 and TRBJ1-1; D is unresolved. V lost 7 bases and J 10 bases, leaving 16 bases between the germline ends. This CDR3 has 12 residues. CDR1 and CDR2 from the germline V gene are SNHLY and FYNNEI.

This sequence joins TRBV27 and TRBJ1-6, with D possibly TRBD1 on 6 matching bases. This CDR3 comprises 15 residues. Germline values: CDR1 MNHEY, CDR2 SMNVEV (reference sequence). Trimming left V 2 bases short and J 10 bases short, with 15 bases between. The CDR3 nucleotides are TGTGCCAGCAGTTTAGGGGGGGGCCAAGGGTCACCCCTCCACTTT. This sequence encodes CASSLGGGQGSPLHF.

The chain joins TRBV5-8 to TRBJ1-5, with unresolved D. Germline V gene data show CDR1 as SGHTS and CDR2 as YDEGEE. CDR3 size: 12 residues. V lost 0 bases, J lost 5 bases, and 3 bases lay in between. DNA of the CDR3: TGTGCCAGCAGCTTGGTCGATCAGCCCCAGCATTTT. It specifies CASSLVDQPQHF.

The chain uses TRBV7-9 and TRBJ2-7; maybe TRBD2 (6 bases). This CDR3 comprises 12 residues. V lost 5 bases, J lost 3 bases, and 8 bases lay in between. The V gene's germline CDR1 is SEHNR and CDR2 FQNEAQ (reference sequence). As DNA, the CDR3 is TGTGCCAGCAGCCCCGGGGGCTACGAGCAGTACTTC. Amino acids: CASSPGGYEQYF.

This clone was recorded once. This chain joins TRBV2 and TRBJ2-7; weak D call: TRBD1 (6 bases). CDR1 and CDR2 (germline): SNHLY, FYNNEI. V was shortened by 4 bases and J by 0 bases, with 13 bases between the two germline ends. The length of the CDR3 is 15 residues. The CDR3 DNA sequence: TGTGCCAGCAGTGGGACAGTCAGAAGCTCCTACGAGCAGTACTTC. Protein product: CASSGTVRSSYEQYF.